This is a list of T cell receptor beta chains from one sample in a study of blood T cell repertoires in COVID-19. Clones were read by immunoSEQ multiplex PCR, and TCRdb kept only the in-frame ones, dropping some. The sample lists approximately 140,000 clones; 75% to 90% were seen once. The sample comprised peripheral blood. These receptors all come from a man at least 80 years old with acute or convalescent COVID-19. Both conserved end residues are trimmed from each CDR3.

j_call v_call cdr3_aa
TRBJ1-1 TRBV19 ASTSTGAKIEAF
TRBJ2-2 TRBV9 ASSVGSPTGELF
TRBJ2-2 TRBV7-8 ASSNRGSANTGELF
TRBJ1-5 TRBV7-2 ASSRTPGGQPQH
TRBJ2-5 TRBV7-6 ASSLGTSGTGVTQY
TRBJ1-5 TRBV3-1/TRBV3-2 ASSQGYGQSNQPQH
TRBJ2-5 TRBV7-6 ASSFSGSKTQY
TRBJ2-2 TRBV2 ASSILTSGNTGELF
TRBJ2-3 TRBV6-4 ASSVWQKQIDTQY
TRBJ2-3 TRBV6-4 ASSPAGTTDTQY
TRBJ2-5 TRBV5-6 ASSLVQGRQETQY
TRBJ2-7 TRBV2 ASRGVTSGYEQY
TRBJ1-4 TRBV7-9 ASSLAPQRSSEKLF
TRBJ2-7 TRBV28 ASSLSNYEQY
TRBJ1-1 TRBV18 ASNKATGQGVAMNTEAF
TRBJ1-6 TRBV9 ASSPRTGGGSPLH